This TCR beta chain was obtained from a study of T-cell reconstitution after alpha-beta-depleted transplantation in children. CDR3 length: 16 residues. The germline V gene encodes CDR1 SGHTA and CDR2 FQGTGA. Losses at the gene ends were 5 bases for V and 4 bases for J; bases not matched to a gene: 10. Preparation of the TCRbeta library used unique molecular identifiers. A single record per CDR3 protein comes from TCRdb applying MiXCR to the PCR reads. The table lists roughly 500,000 distinct CDR3 sequences, approximately 20% of them singletons, with 3% to 4% in the top ten. The chain recombines TRBV7-3 with TRBJ1-1, with 10 bases aligning to TRBD1. The sample was PBMCs from the stem cell graft donor, taken from the stem cell graft. The receptor was derived from a human donor who donated a stem cell graft to a child with acute lymphoblastic leukemia. The CDR3 region has the DNA TGTGCCAGCAGCCCGCGTCCCGGGACAGGGGCCACTGAAGCTTTCTTT. Translating gives CASSPRPGTGATEAFF.